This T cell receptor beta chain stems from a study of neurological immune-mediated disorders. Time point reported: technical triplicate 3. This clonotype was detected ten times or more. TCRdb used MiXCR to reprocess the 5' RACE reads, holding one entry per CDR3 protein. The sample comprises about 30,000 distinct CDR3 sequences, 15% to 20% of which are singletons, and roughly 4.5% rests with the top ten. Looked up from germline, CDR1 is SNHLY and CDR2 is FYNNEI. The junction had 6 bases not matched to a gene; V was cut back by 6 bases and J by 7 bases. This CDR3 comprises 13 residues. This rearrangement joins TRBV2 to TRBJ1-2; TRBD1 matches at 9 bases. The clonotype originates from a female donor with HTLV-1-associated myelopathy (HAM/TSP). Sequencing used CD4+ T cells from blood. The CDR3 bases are TGTGCCAGCAGGGACAGGGGAGCTCGTGGCTACACCTTC. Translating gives CASRDRGARGYTF.